The 18 T cell receptor beta chains reported below all come from one sample, sequenced in a study of immune evolution from preneoplasia to lung adenocarcinoma. Produced via immunoSEQ multiplex PCR; TCRdb's table is partial and in-frame only. Here the sample spans roughly 9,400 clones, more than 75% being singletons. The sequenced sample was FFPE invasive lung adenocarcinoma tissue. The receptors shown here come from an older person with invasive lung adenocarcinoma. Some clones in this sample may be carry-over from other donors' samples.

V usage is TRBV27 and J usage is TRBJ2-1; 9 positions match TRBD2. J lost 7 bases, V lost 4 bases, and 11 bases had no gene match. Germline V gene sequence: CDR1 MNHEY, CDR2 SMNVEV (reference sequence). The CDR3 consists of 16 residues. In nucleotides, the CDR3 is TGTGCCAGCAGTTCCCTGAGTAGCGGGGGATTTAATGAGCAGTTCTTC. The encoded protein is CASSSLSSGGFNEQFF.

The rearrangement uses TRBV11-1 and TRBJ2-7; 10 positions agree with TRBD1. CDR1 SGHAT and CDR2 FQDESV come from the germline V gene (reference sequence). The CDR3 is made up of 13 amino acids. J was trimmed by 4 bases and V by 8 bases; bases with no gene match: 5. The CDR3 coding sequence is TGTGCCAGCCGGGACAGGGGCCTTTACGAGCAGTACTTC. Translated: CASRDRGLYEQYF.

The genes are TRBV7-9 and TRBJ2-2, with D possibly matching TRBD2 (5 bases). V was shortened by 2 bases and J by 2 bases, with 9 bases between the two germline ends. CDR3 length: 15 residues. Germline CDR1 SEHNR, CDR2 FQNEAQ (reference sequence). CDR3 sequence reads: CASSLSRTNTGELFF. In DNA form, the CDR3 reads TGTGCCAGCAGCTTAAGCAGGACTAACACCGGGGAGCTGTTTTTT. Full variable domain (outside the CDR3, taken from reference TRBV7-9 and TRBJ2-2): DTGVSQNPRHKITKRGQNVTFRCDPISEHNRLYWYRQTLGQGPEFLTYFQNEAQLEKSRLLSDRFSAERPKGSFSTLEIQRTEQGDSAMYLCASSLSRTNTGELFFGEGSRLTVL.

The rearrangement uses TRBV6-1 and TRBJ1-1; weak D call: TRBD1 (5 bases). The CDR3 loop spans 14 amino acids. Trimming took 7 bases from V and 0 from J, leaving 12 bases between them. Germline V CDR1 and CDR2: MNHNS, SASEGT. As DNA, the CDR3 is TGTGCCAGCATGATGGGGGGACTGAACACTGAAGCTTTCTTT. Residues: CASMMGGLNTEAFF.

V gene TRBV27 combines with J gene TRBJ1-1, with a tentative D call TRBD1 (5 bases). This CDR3 contains 13 residues. Per germline, CDR1 MNHEY and CDR2 SMNVEV (reference sequence). The V and J ends lost 2 bases and 6 bases respectively, with 10 bases between them. The CDR3 here is CASSLRGAAEAFF. The CDR3 bases are TGTGCCAGCAGTTTACGAGGGGCGGCTGAAGCTTTCTTT.

The CDR3 DNA follows: TGTGCCAGCAGCGTCTTCGACAGGGTTGGCAACTATGGCTACACCTTC. Residues: CASSVFDRVGNYGYTF. This chain connects TRBV9 to TRBJ1-2; 7 bases are a match to TRBD1. CDR1 SGDLS and CDR2 YYNGEE come from the germline V gene. The CDR3 runs to 16 residues. J gave up 2 bases and V 2 bases, and 9 bases lay outside the gene matches.

The V and J genes are TRBV28 and TRBJ1-5; 8 nucleotides line up with TRBD1. The CDR3 runs to 16 residues. CDR1 MDHEN and CDR2 SYDVKM come from the germline V gene. After removal of 3 bases from V and 2 bases from J, the junction contained 6 bases not matched to a gene. In DNA, the CDR3 is TGTGCCAGCAGTTTCGGCAGGGGGCGCGGCAATCAGCCCCAGCATTTT. This gives the protein CASSFGRGRGNQPQHF.

The rearrangement links TRBV11-3 to TRBJ2-2, with TRBD2 matching 14 bases. CDR3 length: 16 residues. Germline V CDR1 and CDR2: SGHNT, YENEEA. The ends lost 4 bases at V and 7 bases at J; junction bases unmatched: 5. The CDR3 DNA reads TGTGCCAGCAGCTCGGGACTAGCGGGAGTTGGCGGGGAGCTGTTTTTT. This encodes CASSSGLAGVGGELFF.

The chain has TRBV2 and TRBJ2-1; 7 bases align to TRBD2. V trimming: 6 bases; J trimming: 5 bases; junction bases outside the gene matches: 7. CDR1 and CDR2 (germline): SNHLY, FYNNEI. This CDR3 has 14 amino acids. The CDR3: CASSGSGMNNEQFF. The CDR3 DNA reads as TGTGCCAGCAGCGGAAGCGGGATGAACAATGAGCAGTTCTTC.

The J gene is TRBJ2-7, the V gene TRBV7-9; D is undetermined. The V end lost 0 bases, the J end lost 6 bases, and 9 bases lay between the germline ends. The germline V gene has CDR1 SEHNR and CDR2 FQNEAQ (reference sequence). This CDR3 is 13 amino acids long. The chain's CDR3 is CASSLAVGGEQYF. The DNA for the CDR3 is TGTGCCAGCAGCTTAGCTGTGGGCGGCGAGCAGTACTTC.

Only one count was recorded for this clone. The chain couples TRBV9 to TRBJ2-2; D is ambiguous. V gave up 0 bases and J gave up 8 bases, with 5 bases separating them. Germline lookup yields CDR1 SGDLS and CDR2 YYNGEE. The CDR3 length is 12 residues. The DNA for the CDR3 is TGTGCCAGCAGCGTAGAACTGGGGGAGCTGTTTTTT. Encoded protein: CASSVELGELFF. Full variable domain (remainder filled in from reference TRBV9 and TRBJ2-2): DSGVTQTPKHLITATGQRVTLRCSPRSGDLSVYWYQQSLDQGLQFLIQYYNGEERAKGNILERFSAQQFPDLHSELNLSSLELGDSALYFCASSVELGELFFGEGSRLTVL.

The chain couples TRBV5-1 to TRBJ1-3, with TRBD1 matching 7 bases. Trimming cost V 0 bases and J 4 bases; bases outside gene matches: 7. The CDR3 is 16 residues long. Germline V gene data show CDR1 as SGHRS and CDR2 as YFSETQ. The CDR3 reads CASSLGEGAAGNTIYF. In nucleotides, the CDR3 is TGCGCCAGCAGCTTGGGAGAGGGGGCGGCCGGAAACACCATATATTTT.

This chain connects TRBV10-3 to TRBJ1-1; D may be TRBD1 (5 bases). V was clipped by 6 bases and J by 1 base, with 9 bases between them. Germline values: CDR1 ENHRY, CDR2 SYGVKD. The CDR3 sequence is 13 residues long. CDR3 nucleotides: TGTGCCATCAGCGGGGCAACGAACACTGAAGCTTTCTTT. Translation: CAISGATNTEAFF.

This CDR3 is CASSFDMSYEQYF. Here the CDR3 DNA reads TGTGCCAGCAGCTTCGACATGTCCTACGAGCAGTACTTC. The genes are TRBV7-9 and TRBJ2-7; D unresolved. V gave up 3 bases and J gave up 1 base, with 7 bases separating them. This CDR3 has 13 amino acids. Germline V gives CDR1 SEHNR, CDR2 FQNEAQ (reference sequence).

The chain employs TRBV9 and TRBJ1-3; no clear D gene. The germline V gene encodes CDR1 SGDLS and CDR2 YYNGEE. The CDR3 extends over 12 amino acids. The V end lost 3 bases, the J end lost 10 bases, and 11 bases lay between the germline ends. CDR3 in DNA: TGTGCCAGCAGCGCAGAAGTAGGAACCATATATTTT. Translated, it gives CASSAEVGTIYF.

The V and J genes are TRBV20-1 and TRBJ1-2, with D perhaps TRBD1 (5 bases). CDR3 length equals 11 residues. V was pared by 7 bases and J by 5 bases, with 11 bases between. Germline V CDR1 and CDR2: DFQATT, SNEGSKA (reference sequence). As DNA, the CDR3 is TGCAGTGGGTCGGGGCTATATGGCTACACCTTC. Translation gives CSGSGLYGYTF.

The rearrangement uses TRBV30 and TRBJ1-3; D is perhaps TRBD1 (6 bases). V was trimmed by 3 bases and J by 0 bases, leaving 9 bases between them. CDR1 GTSNPN and CDR2 SVGIG come from the germline V gene (reference sequence). This CDR3 has 14 residues. The CDR3 coding sequence is TGTGCCTGGAGGGGCAGGGGCTCTGGAAACACCATATATTTT. The encoded protein is CAWRGRGSGNTIYF.

The chain couples TRBV30 to TRBJ1-2; D uncertain. With 1 base removed from V and 8 bases from J, the gap between germline ends came to 11 bases. Germline V gene data show CDR1 as GTSNPN and CDR2 as SVGIG (reference sequence). The CDR3 covers 12 residues. The DNA for the CDR3 is TGTGCCTGGAGTGCGACCTGGAGAGGCTACACCTTC. Its translation is CAWSATWRGYTF.